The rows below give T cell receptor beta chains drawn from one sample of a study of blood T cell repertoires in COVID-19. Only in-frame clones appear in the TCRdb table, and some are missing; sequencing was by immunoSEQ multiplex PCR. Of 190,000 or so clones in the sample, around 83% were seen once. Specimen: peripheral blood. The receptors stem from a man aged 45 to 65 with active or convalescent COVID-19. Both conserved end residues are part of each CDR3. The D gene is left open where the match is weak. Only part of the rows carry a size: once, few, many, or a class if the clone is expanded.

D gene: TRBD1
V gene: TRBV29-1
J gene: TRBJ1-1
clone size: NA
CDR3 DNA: TGCAGCGTTGATTCCGGGGACAGCGCCATCACTGAAGCTTTCTTT
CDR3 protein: CSVDSGDSAITEAFF

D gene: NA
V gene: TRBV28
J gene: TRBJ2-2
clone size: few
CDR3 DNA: TGTGCCAGCAGTTTGGGACAGAACACCGGGGAGCTGTTTTTT
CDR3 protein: CASSLGQNTGELFF

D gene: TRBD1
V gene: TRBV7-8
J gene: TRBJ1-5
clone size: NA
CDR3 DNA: TGTGCCAGCAGCTTAGAGCCCCCTTTCTCAGGACAGGCGGTAAATCAGCCCCAGCATTTT
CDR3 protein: CASSLEPPFSGQAVNQPQHF

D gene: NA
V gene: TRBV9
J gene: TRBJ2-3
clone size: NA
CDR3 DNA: TGTGCCAGCAGCCCCGGTCCCACAGATACGCAGTATTTT
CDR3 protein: CASSPGPTDTQYF

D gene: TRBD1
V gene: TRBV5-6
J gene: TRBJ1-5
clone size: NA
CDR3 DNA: TGTGCCAGCAGCCCGGGGACAGGGCGCAATCAGCCCCAGCATTTT
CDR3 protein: CASSPGTGRNQPQHF

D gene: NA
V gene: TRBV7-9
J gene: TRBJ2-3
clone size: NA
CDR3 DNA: TGTGCCAGCAGCTTAGCAGGTCAGGGGGATACGCAGTATTTT
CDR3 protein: CASSLAGQGDTQYF

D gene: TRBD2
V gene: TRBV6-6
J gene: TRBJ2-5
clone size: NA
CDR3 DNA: TGTGCCAGCAGTCCATCCGGGACTAGCGGGGGCCAAGAGACCCAGTACTTC
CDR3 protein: CASSPSGTSGGQETQYF

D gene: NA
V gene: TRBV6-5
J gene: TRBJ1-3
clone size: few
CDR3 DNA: TGTGCCAGCAGTTCACTCATGGGGGGCTCTGGAAACACCATATATTTT
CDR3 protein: CASSSLMGGSGNTIYF

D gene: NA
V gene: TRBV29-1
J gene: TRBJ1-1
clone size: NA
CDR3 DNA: TGCAGCGTTGAAGTCTTGCAGACTGAAGCTTTCTTT
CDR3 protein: CSVEVLQTEAFF

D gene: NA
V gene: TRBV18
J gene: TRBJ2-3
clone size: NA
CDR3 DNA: TGTGCCAGCTCACCACCGGGAAGGGGCGCGTATGGTTCAGATACGCAGTATTTT
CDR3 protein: CASSPPGRGAYGSDTQYF

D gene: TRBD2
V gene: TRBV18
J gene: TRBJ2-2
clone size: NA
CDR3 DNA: TGTGCCAGCTCAAGTCCAGCGGGGTTCACCGGGGAGCTGTTTTTT
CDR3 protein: CASSSPAGFTGELFF

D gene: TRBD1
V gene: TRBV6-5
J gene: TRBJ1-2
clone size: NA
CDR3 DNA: TGTGCCACCCGACAGGGAAGCGGCTACACCTTC
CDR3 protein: CATRQGSGYTF

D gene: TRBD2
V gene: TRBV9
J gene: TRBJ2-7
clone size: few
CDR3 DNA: TGTGCCAGCAGCCCCCAACTAGCGGGAGGGGAGCAGTACTTC
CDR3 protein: CASSPQLAGGEQYF

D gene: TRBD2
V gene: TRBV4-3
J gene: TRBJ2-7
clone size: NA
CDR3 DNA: TGCGCCAGCAGCCAAGCCCTTAGCGGGGCCTCCTACGAGCAGTACTTC
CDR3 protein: CASSQALSGASYEQYF

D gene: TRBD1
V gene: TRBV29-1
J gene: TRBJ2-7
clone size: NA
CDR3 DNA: TGCAGCGGGGGGACAGGAGGCTCCTACGAGCAGTACTTC
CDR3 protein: CSGGTGGSYEQYF

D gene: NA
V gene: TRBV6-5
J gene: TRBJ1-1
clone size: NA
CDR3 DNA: TGTGCCAGCAGTTACTGGGGCCGAATGAACACTGAAGCTTTCTTT
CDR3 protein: CASSYWGRMNTEAFF

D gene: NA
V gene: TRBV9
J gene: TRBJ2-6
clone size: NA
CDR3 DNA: TGTGCCAGCAGCGTAATGGACTCCATCTCTGGGGCCAACGTCCTGACTTTC
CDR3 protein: CASSVMDSISGANVLTF

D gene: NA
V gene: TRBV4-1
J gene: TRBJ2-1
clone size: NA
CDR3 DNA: TGCGCCAGCAGCCAGGCGGAGAGCTCCTACAATGAGCAGTTCTTC
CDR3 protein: CASSQAESSYNEQFF

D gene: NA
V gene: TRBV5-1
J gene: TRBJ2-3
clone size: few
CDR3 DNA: TGCGCCAGCAGCACAGGGTTTTCGACGTCCACAGATACGCAGTATTTT
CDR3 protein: CASSTGFSTSTDTQYF

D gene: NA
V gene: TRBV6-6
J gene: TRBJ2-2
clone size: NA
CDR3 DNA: TGTGCCAGCAGGCTGGGACAAAACACCGGGGAGCTGTTTTTT
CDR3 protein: CASRLGQNTGELFF

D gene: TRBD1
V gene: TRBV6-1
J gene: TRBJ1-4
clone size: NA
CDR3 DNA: TGTGCCAGCAGTGCGGACAGGGGGGATGAAAAACTGTTTTTT
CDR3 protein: CASSADRGDEKLFF

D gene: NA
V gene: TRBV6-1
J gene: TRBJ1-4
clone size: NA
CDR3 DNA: TGTGCCAGCAGTGAAGTGGCACGAGAGGAACTGTTTTTT
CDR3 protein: CASSEVAREELFF

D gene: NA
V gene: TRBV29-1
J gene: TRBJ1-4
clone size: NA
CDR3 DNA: TGCAGCGTTGAAGAAGGCGGTGAAAAACTGTTTTTT
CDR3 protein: CSVEEGGEKLFF

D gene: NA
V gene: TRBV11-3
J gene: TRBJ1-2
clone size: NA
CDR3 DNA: TGTGCCAGCAGCTTAGAAAGACAGGCCTTTTTCTATGGCTACACCTTC
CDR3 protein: CASSLERQAFFYGYTF

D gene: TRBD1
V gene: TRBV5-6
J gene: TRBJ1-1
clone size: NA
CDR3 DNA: TGTGCCAGCAGCCCCCCTTGGGGGGACAGTCTGAACACTGAAGCTTTCTTT
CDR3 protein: CASSPPWGDSLNTEAFF

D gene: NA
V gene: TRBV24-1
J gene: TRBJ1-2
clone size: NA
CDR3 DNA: TGTGCCAGCAGGGGAGGGTTCTATGGCTACACCTTC
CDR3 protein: CASRGGFYGYTF

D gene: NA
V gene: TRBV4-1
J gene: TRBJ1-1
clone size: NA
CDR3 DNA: TGCGCCAGCAGCCAAGATCCCGCAGGGCACACTGAAGCTTTCTTT
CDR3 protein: CASSQDPAGHTEAFF

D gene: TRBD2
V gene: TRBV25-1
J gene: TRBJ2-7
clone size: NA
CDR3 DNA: TGTGCCAGCAGTGAGGGGCCGATTTCACTAGCGGGGGTATGGGGGCAGTACTTC
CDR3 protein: CASSEGPISLAGVWGQYF

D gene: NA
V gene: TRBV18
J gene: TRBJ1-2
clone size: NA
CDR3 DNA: TGTGCCAGCTCCCGCCGGGGAGGGGGATCAACCATACCCTATGGCTACACCTTC
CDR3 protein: CASSRRGGGSTIPYGYTF

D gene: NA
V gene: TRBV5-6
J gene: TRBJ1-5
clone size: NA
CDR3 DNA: TGTGCCAGCAGCAGACGGGGTGGGGAGCCCCAGCATTTT
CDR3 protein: CASSRRGGEPQHF

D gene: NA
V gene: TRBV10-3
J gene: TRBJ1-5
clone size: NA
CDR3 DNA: TGTGCCACCGATGCAGGGGATAGCAATCAGCCCCAGCATTTT
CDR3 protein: CATDAGDSNQPQHF

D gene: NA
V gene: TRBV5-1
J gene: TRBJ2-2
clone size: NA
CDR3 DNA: TGCGCCAGCAGCTTCCGGGACAATACCGGGGAGCTGTTTTTT
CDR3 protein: CASSFRDNTGELFF

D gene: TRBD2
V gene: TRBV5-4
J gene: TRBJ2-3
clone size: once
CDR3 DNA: TGTGCCAGCAGCTTGAGGGCGGGAGAGACAGATACGCAGTATTTT
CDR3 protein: CASSLRAGETDTQYF

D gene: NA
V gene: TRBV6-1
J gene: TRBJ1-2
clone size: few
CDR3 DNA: TGTGCCAGCACTCAAGGGGGGGACGGCTACACCTTC
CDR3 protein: CASTQGGDGYTF

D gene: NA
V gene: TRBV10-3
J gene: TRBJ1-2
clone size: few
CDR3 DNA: TGTGCCATCAGTGAACCATACAGGGACGGCTACACCTTC
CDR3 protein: CAISEPYRDGYTF

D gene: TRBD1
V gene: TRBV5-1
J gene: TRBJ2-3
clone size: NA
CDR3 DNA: TGCGCCAGCAGCGGGGGACAGTTAGACACAGATACGCAGTATTTT
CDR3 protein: CASSGGQLDTDTQYF

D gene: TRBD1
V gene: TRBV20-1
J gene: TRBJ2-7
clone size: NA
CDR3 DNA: TGCAGTGCAACGACAGGGAACGAGCAGTACTTC
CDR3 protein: CSATTGNEQYF

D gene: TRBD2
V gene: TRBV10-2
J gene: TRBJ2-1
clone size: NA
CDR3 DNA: TGCGCCAGCAGTTTCGGGGGGGGTGAGCAGTTCTTC
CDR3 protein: CASSFGGGEQFF

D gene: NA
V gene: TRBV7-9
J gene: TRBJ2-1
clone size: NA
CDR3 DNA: TGTGCCAGCAGCTCCTTCCCCGAGGGCCGGGCGAGCTCCTACAATGAGCAGTTCTTC
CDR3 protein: CASSSFPEGRASSYNEQFF

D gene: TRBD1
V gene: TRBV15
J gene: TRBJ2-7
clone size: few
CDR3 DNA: TGTGCCACCAGCAGAGATGGGACAGGGCGCGAGCAGTACTTC
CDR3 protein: CATSRDGTGREQYF

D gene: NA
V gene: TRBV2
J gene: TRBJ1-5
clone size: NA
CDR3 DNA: TGTGCCAGCAGTGAAACTTTTCGTAGCAATCAGCCCCAGCATTTT
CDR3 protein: CASSETFRSNQPQHF

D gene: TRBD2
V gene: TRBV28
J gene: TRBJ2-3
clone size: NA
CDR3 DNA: TGTGCCAGCAGTTTAAAGGGAGCGGGGGGGAGCACAGATACGCAGTATTTT
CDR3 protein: CASSLKGAGGSTDTQYF

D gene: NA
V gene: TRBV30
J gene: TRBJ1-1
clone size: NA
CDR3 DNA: TGTGCCTGGAGTCGGGGGGGGAACACTGAAGCTTTCTTT
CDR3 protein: CAWSRGGNTEAFF

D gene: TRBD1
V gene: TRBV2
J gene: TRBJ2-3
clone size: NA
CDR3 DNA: TGTGCCAGCGGGGGTGAGGGACAGGGGGAAGATACGCAGTATTTT
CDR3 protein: CASGGEGQGEDTQYF

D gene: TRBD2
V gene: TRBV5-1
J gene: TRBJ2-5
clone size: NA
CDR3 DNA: TGCGCCAGCAGCTTGACAGCGGGAAGGATGGAGACCCAGTACTTC
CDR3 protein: CASSLTAGRMETQYF

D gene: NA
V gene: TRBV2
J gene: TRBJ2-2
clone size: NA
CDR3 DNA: TGTGCCAGCAGCGCACAGCTATCGAACACCGGGGAGCTGTTTTTT
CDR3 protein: CASSAQLSNTGELFF

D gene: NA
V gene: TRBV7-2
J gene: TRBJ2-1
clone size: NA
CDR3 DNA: TGTGCCAGCAGCTTAGCCGTTAGCGGCAACAATGAGCAGTTCTTC
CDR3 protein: CASSLAVSGNNEQFF

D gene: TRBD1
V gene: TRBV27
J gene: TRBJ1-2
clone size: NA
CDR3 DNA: TGTGCCAGCAGTTACAGGGGGGACGGGGGCTACACCTTC
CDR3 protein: CASSYRGDGGYTF

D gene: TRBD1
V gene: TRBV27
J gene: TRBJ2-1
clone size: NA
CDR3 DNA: TGTGCCAGCGGTCTTCCGACGGGGACAGGGAGCAATGAGCAGTTCTTC
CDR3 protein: CASGLPTGTGSNEQFF

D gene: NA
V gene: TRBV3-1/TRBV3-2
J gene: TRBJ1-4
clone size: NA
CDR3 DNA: TGTGCCAGCAGCTCAGGGAGGGAAAAACTGTTTTTT
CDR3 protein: CASSSGREKLFF

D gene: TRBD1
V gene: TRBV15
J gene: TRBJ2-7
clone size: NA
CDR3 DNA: TGTGCCACCAGCAGGGACAGGGCCCACGAGCAGTACTTC
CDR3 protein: CATSRDRAHEQYF

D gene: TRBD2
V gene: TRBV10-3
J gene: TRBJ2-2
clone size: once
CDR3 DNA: TGTGCTAGCCTAGTGGGGAGGGACACCGGGGAGCTGTTTTTT
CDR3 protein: CASLVGRDTGELFF

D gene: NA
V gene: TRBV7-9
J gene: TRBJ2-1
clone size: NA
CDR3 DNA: TGTGCCAGCAGAGACAGAACCTCCTACAATGAGCAGTTCTTC
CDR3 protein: CASRDRTSYNEQFF

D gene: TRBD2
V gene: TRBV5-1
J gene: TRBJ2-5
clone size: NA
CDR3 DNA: TGCGCCAGCAGCTGGGGACAGAGCGGGAGGGAGACCCAGTACTTC
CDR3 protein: CASSWGQSGRETQYF

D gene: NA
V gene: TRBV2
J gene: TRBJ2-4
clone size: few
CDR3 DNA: TGTGCCAGCCTGAGGGGACTCCGGAAAAACATTCAGTACTTC
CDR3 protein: CASLRGLRKNIQYF

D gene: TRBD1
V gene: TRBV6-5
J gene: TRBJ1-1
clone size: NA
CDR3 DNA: TGTGCCAGCAGTTACTCGGGCCAGGGGGCGGGAGCTTTCTTT
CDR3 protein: CASSYSGQGAGAFF

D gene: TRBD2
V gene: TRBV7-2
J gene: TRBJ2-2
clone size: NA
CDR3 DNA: TGTGCCAGCAGCTTAGGCGGGAGCTGGGGCACCGGGGAGCTGTTTTTT
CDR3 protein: CASSLGGSWGTGELFF

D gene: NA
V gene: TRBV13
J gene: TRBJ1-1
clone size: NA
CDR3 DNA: TGTGCCAGCAGCCTTCTCTACAGGGCCACTGAAGCTTTCTTT
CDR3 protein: CASSLLYRATEAFF